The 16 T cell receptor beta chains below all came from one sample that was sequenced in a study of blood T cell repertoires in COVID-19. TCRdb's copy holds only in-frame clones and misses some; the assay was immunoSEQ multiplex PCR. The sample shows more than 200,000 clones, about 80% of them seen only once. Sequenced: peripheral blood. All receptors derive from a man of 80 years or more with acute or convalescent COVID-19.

CDR3 residues: CASSLVVAGTYEQYF. The CDR3 DNA sequence: TGTGCCAGCAGCTTGGTTGTAGCAGGGACCTACGAGCAGTACTTC. The V and J genes are TRBV5-5 and TRBJ2-7, with D possibly being TRBD1 (5 bases). CDR3 length equals 15 residues. The germline gives CDR1 SGHKS, CDR2 YYEKEE (reference sequence). V lost 0 bases to trimming and J lost 2 bases, with 12 bases between them.

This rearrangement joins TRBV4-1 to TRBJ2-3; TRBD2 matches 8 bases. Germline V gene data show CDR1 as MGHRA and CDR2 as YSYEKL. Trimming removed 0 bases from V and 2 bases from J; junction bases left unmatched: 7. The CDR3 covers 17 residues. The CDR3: CASSQEVSGAPTDTQYF. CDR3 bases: TGCGCCAGCAGCCAAGAGGTTAGCGGGGCACCCACAGATACGCAGTATTTT.

The CDR3 DNA reads TGTGCCAGCAGTTGGGGGGGAAAAGAGCGAGCTTTCTTT. This codes for CASSWGGKERAFF. V usage is TRBV7-2 and J usage is TRBJ1-1, with D possibly being TRBD1 (5 bases). This CDR3 spans 13 amino acids. Trimming took off 6 bases at V and 10 bases at J, with 18 bases between the two ends. CDR1 is SGHTA, CDR2 FQGNSA, per germline.

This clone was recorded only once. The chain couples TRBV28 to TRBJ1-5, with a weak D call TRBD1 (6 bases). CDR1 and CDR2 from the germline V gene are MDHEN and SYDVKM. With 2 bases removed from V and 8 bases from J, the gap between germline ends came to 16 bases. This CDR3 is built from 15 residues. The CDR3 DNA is TGTGCCAGCAGTTTACCCGACAGGCTGCTGAAGCCCCAGCATTTT. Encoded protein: CASSLPDRLLKPQHF.

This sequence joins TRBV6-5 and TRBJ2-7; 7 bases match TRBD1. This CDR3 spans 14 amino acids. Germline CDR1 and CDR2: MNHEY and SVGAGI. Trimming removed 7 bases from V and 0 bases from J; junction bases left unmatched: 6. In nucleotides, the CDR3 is TGTGCCAGCACCGCCTCAGGGGGCTCCTACGAGCAGTACTTC. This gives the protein CASTASGGSYEQYF.

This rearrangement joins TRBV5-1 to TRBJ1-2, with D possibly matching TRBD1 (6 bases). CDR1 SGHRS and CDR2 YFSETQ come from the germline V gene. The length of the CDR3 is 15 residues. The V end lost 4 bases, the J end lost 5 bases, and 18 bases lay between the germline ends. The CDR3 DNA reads TGCGCCAGCAGCCCGGACAGCCTTCAAGGATATGGCTACACCTTC. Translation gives CASSPDSLQGYGYTF. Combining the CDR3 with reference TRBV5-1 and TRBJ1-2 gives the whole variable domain KAGVTQTPRYLIKTRGQQVTLSCSPISGHRSVSWYQQTPGQGLQFLFEYFSETQRNKGNFPGRFSGRQFSNSRSEMNVSTLELGDSALYLCASSPDSLQGYGYTFGSGTRLTVV.

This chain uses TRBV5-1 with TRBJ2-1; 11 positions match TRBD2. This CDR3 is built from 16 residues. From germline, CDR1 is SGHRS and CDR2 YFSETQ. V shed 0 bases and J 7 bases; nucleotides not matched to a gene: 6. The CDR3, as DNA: TGCGCCAGCAGCTTGGCCGTGACTAGCGGGGTGAATGAGCAGTTCTTC. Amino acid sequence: CASSLAVTSGVNEQFF.

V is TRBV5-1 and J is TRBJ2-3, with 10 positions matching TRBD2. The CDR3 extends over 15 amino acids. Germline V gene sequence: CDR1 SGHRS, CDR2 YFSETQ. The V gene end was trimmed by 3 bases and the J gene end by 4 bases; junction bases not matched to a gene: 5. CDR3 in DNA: TGCGCCAGCAGCTCCGGTCTAGCGGGAGCAGATACGCAGTATTTT. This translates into CASSSGLAGADTQYF.

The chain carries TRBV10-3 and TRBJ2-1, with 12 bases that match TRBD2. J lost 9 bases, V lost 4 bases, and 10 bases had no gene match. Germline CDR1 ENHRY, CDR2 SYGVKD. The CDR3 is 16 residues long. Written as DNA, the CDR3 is TGTGCCATCAGTGTAGCTAGCGGGAGGGCGGGTGGTGAGCAGTTCTTC. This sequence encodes CAISVASGRAGGEQFF.

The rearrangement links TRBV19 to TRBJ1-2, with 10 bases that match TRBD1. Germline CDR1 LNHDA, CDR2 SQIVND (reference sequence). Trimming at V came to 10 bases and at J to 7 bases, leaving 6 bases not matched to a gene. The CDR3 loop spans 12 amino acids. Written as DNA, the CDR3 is TGTGCCACTCGACAGGGGGCGGGTGGCTACACCTTC. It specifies CATRQGAGGYTF.

The CDR3 DNA reads TGTGCCAGCAGTACAGGGGGAACTAACTATGGCTACACCTTC. Protein: CASSTGGTNYGYTF. J is TRBJ1-2 and V is TRBV6-6, with 8 bases that match TRBD1. CDR1 is MNHNY, CDR2 SVGAGI, per germline (reference sequence). After removal of 5 bases from V and 0 bases from J, the junction contained 2 bases not matched to a gene. The CDR3 covers 14 residues.

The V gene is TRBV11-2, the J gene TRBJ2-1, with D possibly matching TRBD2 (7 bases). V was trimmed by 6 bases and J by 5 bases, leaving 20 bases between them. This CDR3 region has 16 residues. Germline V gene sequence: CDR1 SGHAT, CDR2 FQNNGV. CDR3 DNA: TGTGCCAGCAGGAGACCGGGGGGCTCGTTCAACAATGAGCAGTTCTTC. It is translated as CASRRPGGSFNNEQFF.

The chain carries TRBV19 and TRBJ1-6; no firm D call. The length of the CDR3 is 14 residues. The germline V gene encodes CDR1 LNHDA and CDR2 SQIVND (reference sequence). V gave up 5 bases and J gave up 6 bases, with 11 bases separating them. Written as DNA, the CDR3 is TGTGCCAGTAGTGGGCCAACTTCTAATTCACCCCTCCACTTT. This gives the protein CASSGPTSNSPLHF. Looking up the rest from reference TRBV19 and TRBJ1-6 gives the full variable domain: DGGITQSPKYLFRKEGQNVTLSCEQNLNHDAMYWYRQDPGQGLRLIYYSQIVNDFQKGDIAEGYSVSREKKESFPLTVTSAQKNPTAFYLCASSGPTSNSPLHFGNGTRLTVT.

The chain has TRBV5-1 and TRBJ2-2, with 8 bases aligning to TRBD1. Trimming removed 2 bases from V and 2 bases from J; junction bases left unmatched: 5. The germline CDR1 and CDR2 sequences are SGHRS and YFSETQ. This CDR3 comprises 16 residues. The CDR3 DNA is TGCGCCAGCAGCTTCTCGGGACAGGTTAACACCGGGGAGCTGTTTTTT. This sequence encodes CASSFSGQVNTGELFF. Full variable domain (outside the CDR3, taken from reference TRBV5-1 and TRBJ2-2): KAGVTQTPRYLIKTRGQQVTLSCSPISGHRSVSWYQQTPGQGLQFLFEYFSETQRNKGNFPGRFSGRQFSNSRSEMNVSTLELGDSALYLCASSFSGQVNTGELFFGEGSRLTVL.

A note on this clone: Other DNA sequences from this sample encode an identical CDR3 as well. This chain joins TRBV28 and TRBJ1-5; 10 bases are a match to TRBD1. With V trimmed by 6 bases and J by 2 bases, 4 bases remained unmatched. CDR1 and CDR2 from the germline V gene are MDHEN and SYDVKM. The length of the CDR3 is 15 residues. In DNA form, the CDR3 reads TGTGCCAGCAGACCGACAGGGGGCGGCAATCAGCCCCAGCATTTT. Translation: CASRPTGGGNQPQHF.

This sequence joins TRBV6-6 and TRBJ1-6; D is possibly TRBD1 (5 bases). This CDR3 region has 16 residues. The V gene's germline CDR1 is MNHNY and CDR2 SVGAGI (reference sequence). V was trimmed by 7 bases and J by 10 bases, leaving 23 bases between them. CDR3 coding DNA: TGTGCCAGCAACCCCCCAGAAGGGGCGCCATTGTCACCCCTCCACTTT. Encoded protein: CASNPPEGAPLSPLHF.